This is a list of T cell receptor beta chains from one sample in a study of B cell selection in AIRE deficiency. Sequencing was performed with immunoSEQ multiplex PCR; in TCRdb, only in-frame clones are kept and a portion is missing. The sample has 23,000 or so clones, around 95% seen once. The sample taken for sequencing was CD4+CD127+ conventional T cells sorted from PBMCs. All receptors come from a human donor in good health. Each CDR3 is given with its conserved first and last residue. Each record gives: V gene, CDR3 length, clone size, J gene, D gene, CDR3 DNA, CDR3 protein. D genes are given only for firm matches. The size of a clone is reported for some rows only, either as once, few or many, or as a class for expanded clones.

V: TRBV5-6; length: 13; size: -; J: TRBJ1-2; D: -; DNA: TGTGCCAGCAGCTCCGACGGGGGCTATGGCTACACCTTC; CDR3: CASSSDGGYGYTF
V: TRBV6-4; length: 15; size: -; J: TRBJ2-7; D: TRBD1; DNA: TGTGCCAGCAGTGACGACGGACAGGTACTCTACGAGCAGTACTTC; CDR3: CASSDDGQVLYEQYF
V: TRBV6-4; length: 13; size: -; J: TRBJ1-2; D: -; DNA: TGTGCCAGCAGCGCCGGGACAACCTATGGCTACACCTTC; CDR3: CASSAGTTYGYTF
V: TRBV7-5; length: 15; size: -; J: TRBJ2-7; D: -; DNA: TGTGTCAGAAGCTTAGGTCATCGCAGAAGGTCCGAGCAGTACTTC; CDR3: CVRSLGHRRRSEQYF
V: TRBV11-3; length: 15; size: -; J: TRBJ1-4; D: -; DNA: TGTGCCAGCAGTGGCCGGGACCGAGAAAATGAAAAACTGTTTTTT; CDR3: CASSGRDRENEKLFF
V: TRBV28; length: 14; size: -; J: TRBJ1-2; D: -; DNA: TGTGCCAGCAGTTCTCTGCCAGGAAACTATGGCTACACCTTC; CDR3: CASSSLPGNYGYTF
V: TRBV9; length: 19; size: -; J: TRBJ2-4; D: -; DNA: TGTGCCAGCAGCCCCCCCGTGGGAGCGAAATTTCTAGCCAAAAACATTCAGTACTTC; CDR3: CASSPPVGAKFLAKNIQYF
V: TRBV6-5; length: 15; size: -; J: TRBJ2-7; D: TRBD2; DNA: TGTGCCAGCAGTTATCTAGCGGGGGGACTATACGAGCAGTACTTC; CDR3: CASSYLAGGLYEQYF
V: TRBV2; length: 13; size: -; J: TRBJ2-5; D: TRBD1; DNA: TGTGCCAGCATCCGGGGACAGGGAGAGACCCAGTACTTC; CDR3: CASIRGQGETQYF
V: TRBV29-1; length: 13; size: -; J: TRBJ1-2; D: -; DNA: TGCAGCGTTGAAGATCTTCCAGGGCCTGGCTACACCTTC; CDR3: CSVEDLPGPGYTF
V: TRBV6-6; length: 16; size: -; J: TRBJ1-1; D: TRBD1; DNA: TGTGCCAGCAGCTCCCGGGACAGAGGAAGGAACACTGAAGCTTTCTTT; CDR3: CASSSRDRGRNTEAFF
V: TRBV18; length: 14; size: -; J: TRBJ1-5; D: -; DNA: TGTGCCAGCTCAGGGGGCGGGGGAAATCAGCCCCAGCATTTT; CDR3: CASSGGGGNQPQHF
V: TRBV5-4; length: 15; size: -; J: TRBJ2-1; D: TRBD2; DNA: TGTGCCAGCAGCCCTCCGGGCGGGAGCATCGATGAGCAGTTCTTC; CDR3: CASSPPGGSIDEQFF
V: TRBV5-6; length: 15; size: once; J: TRBJ1-5; D: TRBD1; DNA: TGTGCCAGCAGCGACAGGGGGGGGAGCAATCAGCCCCAGCATTTT; CDR3: CASSDRGGSNQPQHF